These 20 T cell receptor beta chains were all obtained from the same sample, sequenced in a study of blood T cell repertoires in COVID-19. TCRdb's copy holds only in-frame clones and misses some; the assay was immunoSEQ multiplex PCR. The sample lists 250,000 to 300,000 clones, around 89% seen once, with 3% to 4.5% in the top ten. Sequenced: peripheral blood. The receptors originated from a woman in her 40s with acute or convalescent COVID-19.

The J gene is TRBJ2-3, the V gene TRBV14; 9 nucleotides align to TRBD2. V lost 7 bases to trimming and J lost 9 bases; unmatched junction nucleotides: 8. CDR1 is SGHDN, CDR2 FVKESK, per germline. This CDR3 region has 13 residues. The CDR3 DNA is TGTGCCAGCAACATAATGCGGGGGGGCACGCAGTATTTT. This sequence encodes CASNIMRGGTQYF.

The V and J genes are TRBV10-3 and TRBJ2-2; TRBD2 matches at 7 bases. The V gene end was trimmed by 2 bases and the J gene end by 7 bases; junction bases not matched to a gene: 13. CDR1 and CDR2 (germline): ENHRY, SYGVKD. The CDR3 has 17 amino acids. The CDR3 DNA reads TGTGCCATCAGTGAGCTGGCGGGGGAGTCCCAAAACGGGGAGCTGTTTTTT. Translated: CAISELAGESQNGELFF.

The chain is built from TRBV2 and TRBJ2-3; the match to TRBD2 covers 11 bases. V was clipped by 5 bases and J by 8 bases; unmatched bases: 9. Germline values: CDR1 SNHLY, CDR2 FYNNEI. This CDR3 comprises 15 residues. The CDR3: CASSWASGGRGTQYF. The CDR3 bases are TGTGCCAGCAGTTGGGCTAGCGGGGGGAGGGGTACGCAGTATTTT.

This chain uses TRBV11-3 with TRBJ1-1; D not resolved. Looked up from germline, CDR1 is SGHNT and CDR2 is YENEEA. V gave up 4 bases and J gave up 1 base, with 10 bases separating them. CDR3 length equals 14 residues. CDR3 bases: TGTGCCAGCAGCTCCTCCCTACCGAACACTGAAGCTTTCTTT. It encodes CASSSSLPNTEAFF.

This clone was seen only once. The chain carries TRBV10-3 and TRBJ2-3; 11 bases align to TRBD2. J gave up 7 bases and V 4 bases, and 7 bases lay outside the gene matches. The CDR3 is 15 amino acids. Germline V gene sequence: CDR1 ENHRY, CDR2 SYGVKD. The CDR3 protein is CAISASSGGRYTQYF. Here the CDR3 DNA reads TGTGCCATCAGTGCTTCTAGCGGGGGGAGATATACGCAGTATTTT.

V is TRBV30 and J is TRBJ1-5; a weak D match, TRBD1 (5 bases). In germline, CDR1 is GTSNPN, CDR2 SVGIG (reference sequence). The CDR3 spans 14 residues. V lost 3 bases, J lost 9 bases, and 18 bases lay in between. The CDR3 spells CAWRGTGGLMPQHF. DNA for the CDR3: TGTGCCTGGAGGGGGACCGGGGGGTTGATGCCCCAGCATTTT.

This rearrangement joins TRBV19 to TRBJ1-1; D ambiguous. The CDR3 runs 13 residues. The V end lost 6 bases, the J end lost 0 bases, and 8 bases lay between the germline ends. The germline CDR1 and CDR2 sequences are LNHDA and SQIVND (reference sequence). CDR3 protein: CASSQVLNTEAFF. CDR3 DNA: TGTGCCAGTAGCCAGGTACTGAACACTGAAGCTTTCTTT.

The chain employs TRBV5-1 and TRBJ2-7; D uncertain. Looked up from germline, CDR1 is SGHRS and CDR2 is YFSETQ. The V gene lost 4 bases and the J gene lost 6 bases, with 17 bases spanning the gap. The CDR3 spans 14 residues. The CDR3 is CASSTIPGSIEQYV. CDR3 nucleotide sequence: TGCGCCAGCAGCACTATACCCGGCTCTATCGAGCAGTACGTC.

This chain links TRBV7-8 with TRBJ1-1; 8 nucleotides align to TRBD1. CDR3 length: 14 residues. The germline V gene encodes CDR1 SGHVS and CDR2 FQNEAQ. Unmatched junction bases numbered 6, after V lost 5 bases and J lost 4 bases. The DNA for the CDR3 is TGTGCCAGCAGCCCTCGGACAGGGTTCACTGAAGCTTTCTTT. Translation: CASSPRTGFTEAFF.

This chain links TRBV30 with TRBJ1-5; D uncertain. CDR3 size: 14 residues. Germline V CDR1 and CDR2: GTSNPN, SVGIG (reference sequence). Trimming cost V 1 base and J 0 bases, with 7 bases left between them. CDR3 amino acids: CAWSGAASNQPQHF. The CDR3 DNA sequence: TGTGCCTGGAGTGGGGCAGCTAGCAATCAGCCCCAGCATTTT.

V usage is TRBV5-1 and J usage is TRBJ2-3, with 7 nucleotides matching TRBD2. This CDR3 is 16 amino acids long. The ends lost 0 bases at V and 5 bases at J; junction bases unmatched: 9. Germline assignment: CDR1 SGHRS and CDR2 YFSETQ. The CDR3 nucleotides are TGCGCCAGCAGCTTGGGCCAGGGAGGGGCAGGAGATACGCAGTATTTT. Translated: CASSLGQGGAGDTQYF.

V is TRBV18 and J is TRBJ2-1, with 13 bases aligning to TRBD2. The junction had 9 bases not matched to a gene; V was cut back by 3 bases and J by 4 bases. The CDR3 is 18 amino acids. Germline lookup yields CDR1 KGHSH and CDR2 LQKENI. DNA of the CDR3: TGTGCCAGCTCACCGCGACTAGCGGGGGGACCGTTTTACAATGAGCAGTTCTTC. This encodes CASSPRLAGGPFYNEQFF.

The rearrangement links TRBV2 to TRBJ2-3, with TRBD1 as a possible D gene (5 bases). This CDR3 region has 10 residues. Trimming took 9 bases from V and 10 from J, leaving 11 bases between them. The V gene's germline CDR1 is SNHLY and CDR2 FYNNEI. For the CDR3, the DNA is TGTGCCAGTTCCCAGGGATCGCAGTATTTT. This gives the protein CASSQGSQYF.

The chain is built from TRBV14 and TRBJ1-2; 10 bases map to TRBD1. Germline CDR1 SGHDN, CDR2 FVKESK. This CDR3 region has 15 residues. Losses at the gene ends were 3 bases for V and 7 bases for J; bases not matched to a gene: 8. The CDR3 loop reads CASSQRTGGFSGYTF. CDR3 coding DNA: TGTGCCAGCAGCCAGAGGACAGGGGGGTTCTCTGGCTACACCTTC.

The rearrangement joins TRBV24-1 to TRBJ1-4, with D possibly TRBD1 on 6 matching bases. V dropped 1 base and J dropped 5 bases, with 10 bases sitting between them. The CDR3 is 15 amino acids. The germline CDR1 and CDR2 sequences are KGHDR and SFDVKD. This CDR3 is CATSDFSQGNEKLFF. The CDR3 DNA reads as TGTGCCACCAGTGATTTTTCGCAGGGGAATGAAAAACTGTTTTTT.

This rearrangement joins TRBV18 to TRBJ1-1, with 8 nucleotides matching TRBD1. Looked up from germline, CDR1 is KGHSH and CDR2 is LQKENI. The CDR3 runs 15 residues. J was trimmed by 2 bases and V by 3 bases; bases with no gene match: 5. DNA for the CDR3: TGTGCCAGCTCACCGACAGGGGAGGGTAACACTGAAGCTTTCTTT. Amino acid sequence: CASSPTGEGNTEAFF. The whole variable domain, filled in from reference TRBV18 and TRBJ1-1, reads NAGVMQNPRHLVRRRGQEARLRCSPMKGHSHVYWYRQLPEEGLKFMVYLQKENIIDESGMPKERFSAEFPKEGPSILRIQQVVRGDSAAYFCASSPTGEGNTEAFFGQGTRLTVV.

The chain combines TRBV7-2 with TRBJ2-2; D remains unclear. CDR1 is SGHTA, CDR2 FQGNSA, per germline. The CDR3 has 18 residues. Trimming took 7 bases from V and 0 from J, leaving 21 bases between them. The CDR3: CASTLRGSGLANTGELFF. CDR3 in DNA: TGTGCCAGCACCCTCCGCGGTTCGGGTCTCGCGAACACCGGGGAGCTGTTTTTT.

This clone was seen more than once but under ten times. The CDR3 protein is CASSWGQGTGNTIYF. In nucleotides, the CDR3 is TGTGCCAGCAGCTGGGGACAGGGGACGGGAAACACCATATATTTT. J is TRBJ1-3 and V is TRBV7-8, with 10 bases identical to TRBD1. V lost 4 bases and J lost 4; bases outside the gene matches: 4. The CDR3 spans 15 residues. Per germline, CDR1 SGHVS and CDR2 FQNEAQ. The full variable domain, with the rest looked up from reference TRBV7-8 and TRBJ1-3, is GAGVSQSPRYKVAKRGQDVALRCDPISGHVSLFWYQQALGQGPEFLTYFQNEAQLDKSGLPSDRFFAERPEGSVSTLKIQRTQQEDSAVYLCASSWGQGTGNTIYFGEGSWLTVV.

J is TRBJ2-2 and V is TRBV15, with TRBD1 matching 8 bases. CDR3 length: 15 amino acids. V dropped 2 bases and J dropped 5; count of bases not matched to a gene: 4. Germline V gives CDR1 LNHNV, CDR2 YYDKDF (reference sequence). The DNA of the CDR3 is TGTGCCACCAGCAGACCAAGGACAGGGACCGGGGAGCTGTTTTTT. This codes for CATSRPRTGTGELFF.

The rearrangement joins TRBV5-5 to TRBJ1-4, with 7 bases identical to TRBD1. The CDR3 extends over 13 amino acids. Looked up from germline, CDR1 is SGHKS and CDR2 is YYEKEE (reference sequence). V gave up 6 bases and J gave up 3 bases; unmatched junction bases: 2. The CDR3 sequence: CASTDRANEKLFF. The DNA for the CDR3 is TGTGCCAGCACCGACAGGGCTAATGAAAAACTGTTTTTT.